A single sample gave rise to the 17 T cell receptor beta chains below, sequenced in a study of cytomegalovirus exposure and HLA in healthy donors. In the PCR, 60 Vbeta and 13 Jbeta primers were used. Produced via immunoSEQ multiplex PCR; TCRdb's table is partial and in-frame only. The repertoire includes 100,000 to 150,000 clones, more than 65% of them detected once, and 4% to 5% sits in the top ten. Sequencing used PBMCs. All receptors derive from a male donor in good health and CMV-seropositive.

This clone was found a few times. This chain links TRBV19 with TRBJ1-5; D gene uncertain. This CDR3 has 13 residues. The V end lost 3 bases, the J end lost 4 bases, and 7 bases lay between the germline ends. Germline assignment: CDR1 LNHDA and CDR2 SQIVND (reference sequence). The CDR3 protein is CASSMVANQPQHF. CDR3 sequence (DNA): TGTGCCAGTAGTATGGTGGCTAATCAGCCCCAGCATTTT. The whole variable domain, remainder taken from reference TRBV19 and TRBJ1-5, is DGGITQSPKYLFRKEGQNVTLSCEQNLNHDAMYWYRQDPGQGLRLIYYSQIVNDFQKGDIAEGYSVSREKKESFPLTVTSAQKNPTAFYLCASSMVANQPQHFGDGTRLSIL.

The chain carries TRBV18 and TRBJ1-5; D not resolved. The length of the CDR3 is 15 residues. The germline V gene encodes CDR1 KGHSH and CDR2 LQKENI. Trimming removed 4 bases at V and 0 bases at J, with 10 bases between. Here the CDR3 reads CASSLPEDSNQPQHF. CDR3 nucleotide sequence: TGTGCCAGCTCACTGCCAGAGGATAGCAATCAGCCCCAGCATTTT.

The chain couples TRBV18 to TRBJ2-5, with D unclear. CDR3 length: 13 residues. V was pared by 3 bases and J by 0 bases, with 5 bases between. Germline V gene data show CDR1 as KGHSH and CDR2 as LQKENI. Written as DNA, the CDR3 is TGTGCCAGCTCACCGACATACCAAGAGACCCAGTACTTC. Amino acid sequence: CASSPTYQETQYF.

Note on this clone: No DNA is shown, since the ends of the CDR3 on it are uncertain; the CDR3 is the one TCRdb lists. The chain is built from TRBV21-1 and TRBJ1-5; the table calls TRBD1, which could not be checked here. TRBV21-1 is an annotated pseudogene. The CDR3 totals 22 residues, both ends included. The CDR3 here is CAGVGQGARISILCRGNQPQHF.

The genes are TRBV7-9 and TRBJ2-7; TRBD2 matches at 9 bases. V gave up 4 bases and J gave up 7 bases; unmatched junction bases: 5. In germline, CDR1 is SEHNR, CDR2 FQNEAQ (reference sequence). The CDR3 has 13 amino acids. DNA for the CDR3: TGTGCCAGCAGCTCGACTAGCGGAGGGGAGCAGTACTTC. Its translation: CASSSTSGGEQYF. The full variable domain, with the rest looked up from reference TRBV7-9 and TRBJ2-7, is DTGVSQNPRHKITKRGQNVTFRCDPISEHNRLYWYRQTLGQGPEFLTYFQNEAQLEKSRLLSDRFSAERPKGSFSTLEIQRTEQGDSAMYLCASSSTSGGEQYFGPGTRLTVT.

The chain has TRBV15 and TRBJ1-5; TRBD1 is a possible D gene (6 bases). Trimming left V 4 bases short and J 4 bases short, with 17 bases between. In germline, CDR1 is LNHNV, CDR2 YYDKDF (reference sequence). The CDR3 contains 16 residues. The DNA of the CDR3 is TGTGCCACCAGCACCGGAGGGAGGGACATTAATCAGCCCCAGCATTTT. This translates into CATSTGGRDINQPQHF.

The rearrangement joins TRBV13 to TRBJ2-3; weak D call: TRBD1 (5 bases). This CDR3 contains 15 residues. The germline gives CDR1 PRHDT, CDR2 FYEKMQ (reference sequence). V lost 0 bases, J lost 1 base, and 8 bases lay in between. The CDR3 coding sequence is TGTGCCAGCAGCTTAGGCCAGGGTGGCACAGATACGCAGTATTTT. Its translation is CASSLGQGGTDTQYF.

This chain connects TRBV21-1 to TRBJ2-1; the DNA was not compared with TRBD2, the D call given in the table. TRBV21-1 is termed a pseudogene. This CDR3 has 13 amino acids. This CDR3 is CASSTAVYNEQFF. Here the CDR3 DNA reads TGTGCCAGCAGCACCGCGGTCTACAATGAGCAGTTCTTC.

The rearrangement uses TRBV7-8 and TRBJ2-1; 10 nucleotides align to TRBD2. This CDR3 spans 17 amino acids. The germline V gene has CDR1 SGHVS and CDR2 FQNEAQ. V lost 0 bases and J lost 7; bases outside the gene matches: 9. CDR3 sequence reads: CASSLALLAGKVNEQFF. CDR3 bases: TGTGCCAGCAGCTTAGCGCTACTAGCGGGGAAAGTAAATGAGCAGTTCTTC.

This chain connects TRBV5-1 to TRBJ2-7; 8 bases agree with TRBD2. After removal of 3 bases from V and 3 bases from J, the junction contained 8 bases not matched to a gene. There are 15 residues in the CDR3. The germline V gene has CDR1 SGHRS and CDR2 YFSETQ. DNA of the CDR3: TGCGCCAGCAGCTCCACCCGAACTAGCGGCTACGAGCAGTACTTC. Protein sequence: CASSSTRTSGYEQYF.

DNA for the CDR3: TGTGCCAGCAGCCCCGTCCTAGGGGGTGAGCAGTTCTTC. It translates to CASSPVLGGEQFF. The V gene is TRBV7-3, the J gene TRBJ2-1; perhaps TRBD1 as D (6 bases). The CDR3 is made up of 13 amino acids. The germline gives CDR1 SGHTA, CDR2 FQGTGA. Trimming stripped 5 bases from V and 9 bases from J, with 14 bases between. The full variable domain, rest sourced from reference TRBV7-3 and TRBJ2-1, is GAGVSQTPSNKVTEKGKYVELRCDPISGHTALYWYRQSLGQGPEFLIYFQGTGAADDSGLPNDRFFAVRPEGSVSTLKIQRTERGDSAVYLCASSPVLGGEQFFGPGTRLTVL.

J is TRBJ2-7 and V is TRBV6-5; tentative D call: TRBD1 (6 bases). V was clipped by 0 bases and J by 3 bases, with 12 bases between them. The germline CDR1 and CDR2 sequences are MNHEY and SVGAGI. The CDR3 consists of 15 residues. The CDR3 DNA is TGTGCCAGCAGTTACTCGATGTTAGGGGGCTACGAGCAGTACTTC. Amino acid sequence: CASSYSMLGGYEQYF.

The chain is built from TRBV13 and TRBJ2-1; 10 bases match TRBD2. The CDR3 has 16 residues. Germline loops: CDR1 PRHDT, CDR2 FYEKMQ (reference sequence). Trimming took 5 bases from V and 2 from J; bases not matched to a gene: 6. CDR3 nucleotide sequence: TGTGCCAGCAGCGGACGGACTAGCGGCACCTACAATGAGCAGTTCTTC. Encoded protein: CASSGRTSGTYNEQFF.

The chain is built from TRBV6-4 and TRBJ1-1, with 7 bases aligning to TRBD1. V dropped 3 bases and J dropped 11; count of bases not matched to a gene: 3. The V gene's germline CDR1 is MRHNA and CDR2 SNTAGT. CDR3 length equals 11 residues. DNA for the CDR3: TGTGCCAGCAGTGATACAGGGGAGGCTTTCTTT. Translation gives CASSDTGEAFF.

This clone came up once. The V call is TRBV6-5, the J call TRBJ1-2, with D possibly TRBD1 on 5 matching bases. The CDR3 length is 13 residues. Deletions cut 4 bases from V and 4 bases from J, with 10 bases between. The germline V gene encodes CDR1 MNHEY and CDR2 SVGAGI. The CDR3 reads CASSSGHVYGYTF. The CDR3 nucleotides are TGTGCCAGCAGTTCCGGACACGTCTATGGCTACACCTTC.

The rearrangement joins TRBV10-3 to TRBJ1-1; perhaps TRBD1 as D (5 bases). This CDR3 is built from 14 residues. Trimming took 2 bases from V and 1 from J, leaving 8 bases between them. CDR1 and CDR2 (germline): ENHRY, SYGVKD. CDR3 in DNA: TGTGCCATCAGTGAGCGGGGGAAGAACACTGAAGCTTTCTTT. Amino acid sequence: CAISERGKNTEAFF.

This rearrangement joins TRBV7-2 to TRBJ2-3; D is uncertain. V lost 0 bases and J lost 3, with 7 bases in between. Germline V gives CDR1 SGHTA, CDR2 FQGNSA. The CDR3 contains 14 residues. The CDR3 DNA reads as TGTGCCAGCAGCTTAGCGTGGCCAACAGATACGCAGTATTTT. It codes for CASSLAWPTDTQYF.